The rows below give T cell receptor beta chains drawn from one sample of a study of immune heterogeneity within non-small cell lung tumors. MiXCR, run by TCRdb on the multiplex PCR reads, gives a single entry per CDR3 protein. The data show 10,000 to 15,000 distinct CDR3 sequences, about a quarter seen once. Sequenced sample: lung tumor tissue. The receptors were sampled from a man between 45 and 60 years old with non-small cell lung cancer. The CDR3 runs from the conserved cysteine through the conserved F or W. A D gene is named only where the DNA matches it firmly. Rows may omit the clone size; those that give it use once, few, many or a size class.

v_call: TRBV2
d_call: -
clone_size: medium-sized
j_call: TRBJ2-7
cdr3_nt: TGTGCCAGCAGCTTTTCCTACGAGCAGTACTTC
cdr3_aa: CASSFSYEQYF

v_call: TRBV6-1
d_call: -
clone_size: medium-sized
j_call: TRBJ2-7
cdr3_nt: TGTGCCAGCAGTGAACAGCCGAGCTCCTACGAGCAGTACTTC
cdr3_aa: CASSEQPSSYEQYF

v_call: TRBV6-1
d_call: -
clone_size: once
j_call: TRBJ1-2
cdr3_nt: TGTGACAGCAGTGAAAGGGCAGACCCCCATGGCTACACCTTC
cdr3_aa: CDSSERADPHGYTF

v_call: TRBV18
d_call: -
clone_size: many
j_call: TRBJ2-7
cdr3_nt: TGTGCCAGCTCACCTGGTACCGGGAACTCCTACGAGCAGTACTTC
cdr3_aa: CASSPGTGNSYEQYF

v_call: TRBV28
d_call: TRBD2
clone_size: medium-sized
j_call: TRBJ2-2
cdr3_nt: TGTGCCAGCAGGCTGGGACTAGCGGGAGTCTTCACCGGGGAGCTGTTTTTT
cdr3_aa: CASRLGLAGVFTGELFF

v_call: TRBV10-3
d_call: -
clone_size: medium-sized
j_call: TRBJ1-6
cdr3_nt: TGTGCCATCAGTGAGTCGGGGGGGAACTCACCCCTCCACTTT
cdr3_aa: CAISESGGNSPLHF

v_call: TRBV29-1
d_call: TRBD1
clone_size: many
j_call: TRBJ1-2
cdr3_nt: TGCAGCGTTCAACAGGGGATCTATGGCTACACCTTC
cdr3_aa: CSVQQGIYGYTF

v_call: TRBV20-1
d_call: TRBD1
clone_size: -
j_call: TRBJ2-1
cdr3_nt: TGCAGTGCTAGATCCCCAAACAGGGGGCTCAACAAAGAGCAGTTCTTC
cdr3_aa: CSARSPNRGLNKEQFF

v_call: TRBV27
d_call: -
clone_size: medium-sized
j_call: TRBJ1-5
cdr3_nt: TGTGCCAGCAGTGTGGTTAGCAATCAGCCCCAGCATTTT
cdr3_aa: CASSVVSNQPQHF

v_call: TRBV20-1
d_call: TRBD1
clone_size: medium-sized
j_call: TRBJ1-5
cdr3_nt: TGCAGTGCCCGGGCCGGGACAGCAAATCAGCCCCAGCATTTT
cdr3_aa: CSARAGTANQPQHF

v_call: TRBV27
d_call: TRBD1
clone_size: -
j_call: TRBJ2-7
cdr3_nt: TGTGCCAGCACTCTTTGGACAGGGGTCTACGAGCAGTACTTC
cdr3_aa: CASTLWTGVYEQYF

v_call: TRBV28
d_call: TRBD1
clone_size: many
j_call: TRBJ1-1
cdr3_nt: TGTGCCAGCAGTCTATCTTGGAATCGACAGGGCAACACTGAAGCTTTCTTT
cdr3_aa: CASSLSWNRQGNTEAFF

v_call: TRBV11-1
d_call: TRBD2
clone_size: many
j_call: TRBJ2-7
cdr3_nt: TGTGCCAGCAGCTCCAGCAAGGTTGGGCCTAGCGGGCCCTGGTCGTCCGAGCAGTACTTC
cdr3_aa: CASSSSKVGPSGPWSSEQYF

v_call: TRBV6-1
d_call: TRBD2
clone_size: medium-sized
j_call: TRBJ2-7
cdr3_nt: TGTGCCAGCAGTGAAGGGCTGGTGCGGGGGGCATACGAGCAGTACTTC
cdr3_aa: CASSEGLVRGAYEQYF

v_call: TRBV19
d_call: -
clone_size: many
j_call: TRBJ2-2
cdr3_nt: TGTGCCAGTAGAACAACCGGGGAGCTGTTTTTT
cdr3_aa: CASRTTGELFF

v_call: TRBV18
d_call: TRBD2
clone_size: -
j_call: TRBJ2-1
cdr3_nt: TGTGCCAGCTCACCACGCACTAGCGGGAGGGAGTCCTACAATGAGCAGTTCTTC
cdr3_aa: CASSPRTSGRESYNEQFF

v_call: TRBV28
d_call: -
clone_size: many
j_call: TRBJ2-7
cdr3_nt: TGTGCCAGCAGTTCACCGAACAGGGCCGAGCAGTACTTC
cdr3_aa: CASSSPNRAEQYF

v_call: TRBV3-1
d_call: -
clone_size: few
j_call: TRBJ2-2
cdr3_nt: TGTGCCAGCAGCCAAGAGGGTCCCAACACCGGGGAGCTGTTTTTT
cdr3_aa: CASSQEGPNTGELFF

v_call: TRBV20-1
d_call: -
clone_size: few
j_call: TRBJ2-4
cdr3_nt: TGCAGTGCTACCAGGGACAAAAACATTCAGTACTTC
cdr3_aa: CSATRDKNIQYF

v_call: TRBV6-2/TRBV6-3
d_call: -
clone_size: many
j_call: TRBJ1-5
cdr3_nt: TGTGCCACCCAACGGAACGAGTACAATCAGCCCCAGCATTTT
cdr3_aa: CATQRNEYNQPQHF

v_call: TRBV5-4
d_call: TRBD2
clone_size: -
j_call: TRBJ2-1
cdr3_nt: TGTGCCAGCAGCGCCTTACTAGCGGTCTCCTACAATGAGCAGTTCTTC
cdr3_aa: CASSALLAVSYNEQFF